Shown below are 30 T cell receptor beta chains from a single sample sequenced in a study of cytomegalovirus exposure and HLA in healthy donors. PCR amplification relied on 60 Vbeta primers (plus 13 Jbeta primers). Profiled with immunoSEQ multiplex PCR; TCRdb holds only in-frame clones, not every one. The table includes 150,000 to 200,000 clones, more than 85% detected once. Source material: PBMCs. The receptor source for this set is a woman younger than 35 in good health and CMV-seronegative.

The chain joins TRBV5-4 to TRBJ1-1; D call uncertain. This CDR3 region has 14 residues. Germline-derived CDR1 and CDR2 are SGHNT and YYREEE (reference sequence). V was pared by 0 bases and J by 5 bases, with 11 bases between. CDR3 in DNA: TGTGCCAGCAGCTTGGCCATGGAGGGAACTGAAGCTTTCTTT. It yields the protein CASSLAMEGTEAFF.

The chain has TRBV30 and TRBJ1-4, with D perhaps TRBD1 (6 bases). Looked up from germline, CDR1 is GTSNPN and CDR2 is SVGIG (reference sequence). The V and J ends lost 3 bases and 8 bases respectively, with 25 bases between them. The CDR3 length is 17 residues. CDR3 sequence: CAWRGGGRGAKGEKLFF. Written as DNA, the CDR3 is TGTGCCTGGAGGGGGGGCGGGAGGGGCGCAAAGGGAGAAAAACTGTTTTTT. Filled out from reference TRBV30 and TRBJ1-4, the complete variable domain reads SQTIHQWPATLVQPVGSPLSLECTVEGTSNPNLYWYRQAAGRGLQLLFYSVGIGQISSEVPQNLSASRPQDRQFILSSKKLLLSDSGFYLCAWRGGGRGAKGEKLFFGSGTQLSVL.

The CDR3 sequence: CASSGTGTTEAFF. CDR3 bases: TGTGCCAGCAGCGGAACCGGGACAACTGAAGCTTTCTTT. The chain couples TRBV11-3 to TRBJ1-1; TRBD1 is a possible D gene (6 bases). This CDR3 has 13 amino acids. V gave up 5 bases and J gave up 5 bases, with 12 bases separating them. Germline-derived CDR1 and CDR2 are SGHNT and YENEEA.

V is TRBV6-4 and J is TRBJ2-1; 9 bases agree with TRBD2. The ends lost 6 bases at V and 3 bases at J; junction bases unmatched: 3. The CDR3 consists of 14 residues. Germline values: CDR1 MRHNA, CDR2 SNTAGT. The chain's CDR3 is CASREREDYNEQFF. As DNA, the CDR3 is TGTGCCAGCAGAGAGCGGGAGGACTACAATGAGCAGTTCTTC.

The V gene is TRBV4-1, the J gene TRBJ2-7; D might be TRBD2 (5 bases). CDR1 MGHRA and CDR2 YSYEKL come from the germline V gene. V was cut by 0 bases and J by 6 bases, with 6 bases left in between. The CDR3 loop spans 12 amino acids. CDR3 sequence (DNA): TGCGCCAGCAGCCAAGAGGCGGGCGAGCAGTACTTC. Translating gives CASSQEAGEQYF.

The chain couples TRBV6-1 to TRBJ2-1, with TRBD1 as a possible D gene (5 bases). The ends were cut back, 8 bases at V and 4 bases at J, with 12 bases in the middle. CDR3 length equals 13 residues. Germline assignment: CDR1 MNHNS and CDR2 SASEGT. CDR3 coding DNA: TGTGCCAGCCGCAGGGTGGGATACAATGAGCAGTTCTTC. The encoded protein is CASRRVGYNEQFF.

This chain connects TRBV5-6 to TRBJ1-1; TRBD1 aligns across 12 bases. Germline V lookup: CDR1 SGHDT, CDR2 YYEEEE. CDR3 length: 15 amino acids. The trim removed 4 bases at V and 10 bases at J, leaving 11 bases unmatched. The CDR3 DNA is TGTGCCAGCAGCCCCCGGGACAGGGGGCGGAGAGCAGCTTTCTTT. As protein: CASSPRDRGRRAAFF. Looking up the rest from reference TRBV5-6 and TRBJ1-1 gives the full variable domain: DAGVTQSPTHLIKTRGQQVTLRCSPKSGHDTVSWYQQALGQGPQFIFQYYEEEERQRGNFPDRFSGHQFPNYSSELNVNALLLGDSALYLCASSPRDRGRRAAFFGQGTRLTVV.

The J gene is TRBJ2-2, the V gene TRBV7-2, with 10 bases matching TRBD2. The CDR3 totals 16 residues. Germline loops: CDR1 SGHTA, CDR2 FQGNSA. After removal of 1 base from V and 6 bases from J, the junction contained 5 bases not matched to a gene. CDR3 residues: CASSLEAGGQAGELFF. The DNA of the CDR3 is TGTGCCAGCAGCTTAGAAGCGGGGGGGCAGGCCGGGGAGCTGTTTTTT.

This clone has a single count. The chain uses TRBV7-9 and TRBJ2-2, with 13 nucleotides matching TRBD2. Trimming removed 4 bases from V and 4 bases from J; junction bases left unmatched: 6. This CDR3 is built from 17 residues. Germline V CDR1 and CDR2: SEHNR, FQNEAQ (reference sequence). As DNA, the CDR3 is TGTGCCAGCAGCTCCGGACTAGCGGGAGTTCGCACCGGGGAGCTGTTTTTT. This encodes CASSSGLAGVRTGELFF.

The chain recombines TRBV10-3 with TRBJ2-7, with D possibly being TRBD1 (6 bases). V lost 3 bases and J 2 bases, leaving 11 bases between the germline ends. This CDR3 region has 14 residues. CDR1 is ENHRY and CDR2 is SYGVKD in the germline V gene. DNA for the CDR3: TGTGCCATCAGTGAATCGGACAGAACCTACGAGCAGTACTTC. This sequence encodes CAISESDRTYEQYF.

The V and J genes are TRBV30 and TRBJ2-1; tentatively, D is TRBD1 (6 bases). V lost 4 bases and J 7 bases, leaving 14 bases between the germline ends. There are 13 residues in the CDR3. Germline V CDR1 and CDR2: GTSNPN, SVGIG (reference sequence). The CDR3 DNA reads as TGTGCCTGGACCCTAGGGGGTCCGAATGAGCAGTTCTTC. Protein sequence: CAWTLGGPNEQFF.

The rearrangement uses TRBV7-8 and TRBJ1-5; TRBD1 matches 7 bases. Per germline, CDR1 SGHVS and CDR2 FQNEAQ. V trimming: 4 bases; J trimming: 5 bases; junction bases outside the gene matches: 17. The CDR3 is 18 residues long. The CDR3 loop reads CASSWRSVGQATHQPQHF. The DNA of the CDR3 is TGTGCCAGCAGCTGGAGGAGCGTCGGACAGGCAACCCATCAGCCCCAGCATTTT.

The chain uses TRBV15 and TRBJ1-6; D unresolved. The CDR3 length is 15 residues. Per germline, CDR1 LNHNV and CDR2 YYDKDF (reference sequence). V gave up 4 bases and J gave up 3 bases, with 10 bases separating them. CDR3 amino acids: CATSKSPHYNSPLHF. DNA of the CDR3: TGTGCCACCAGCAAGTCCCCACACTATAATTCACCCCTCCACTTT.

J is TRBJ1-4 and V is TRBV6-5; no reliable D call. This CDR3 comprises 14 residues. Germline V lookup: CDR1 MNHEY, CDR2 SVGAGI. V was trimmed by 4 bases and J by 0 bases, leaving 6 bases between them. The CDR3, as DNA: TGTGCCAGCAGTTCCAGTGCAACTAATGAAAAACTGTTTTTT. It translates to CASSSSATNEKLFF.

The chain employs TRBV10-3 and TRBJ1-5, with a weak D call TRBD1 (5 bases). V was cut by 4 bases and J by 3 bases, with 7 bases left in between. CDR3 length equals 13 residues. Germline V lookup: CDR1 ENHRY, CDR2 SYGVKD. CDR3 bases: TGTGCCATCAGTGGCAGGGCCAATCAGCCCCAGCATTTT. Translating gives CAISGRANQPQHF.

This clone showed up just once. J is TRBJ2-3 and V is TRBV6-4; D is possibly TRBD2 (5 bases). V lost 3 bases and J lost 5, with 15 bases in between. The CDR3 loop spans 15 amino acids. Looked up from germline, CDR1 is MRHNA and CDR2 is SNTAGT. The CDR3 reads CASSDRNEGGDTQYF. CDR3 coding DNA: TGTGCCAGCAGTGATAGGAACGAGGGCGGAGATACGCAGTATTTT.

The chain links TRBV13 to TRBJ2-7; TRBD1 might be the D (5 bases). The V end was cut by 5 bases, the J end by 4 bases, with 15 bases between. CDR1 and CDR2 (germline): PRHDT, FYEKMQ (reference sequence). This CDR3 spans 14 amino acids. The CDR3 DNA is TGTGCCAGCAGCCCAGGCCCTAAGGGGTACGAGCAGTACTTC. Translating gives CASSPGPKGYEQYF.

CDR3 amino acids: CASRPGTVNSPLHF. In DNA form, the CDR3 reads TGTGCCAGCAGACCCGGGACAGTCAATTCACCCCTCCACTTT. The chain joins TRBV2 to TRBJ1-6, with TRBD1 identical over 7 bases. The CDR3 has 14 residues. With V trimmed by 6 bases and J by 7 bases, 6 bases remained unmatched. CDR1 is SNHLY and CDR2 is FYNNEI in the germline V gene.

The chain links TRBV5-1 to TRBJ2-6; 11 positions match TRBD1. The germline CDR1 and CDR2 sequences are SGHRS and YFSETQ. This CDR3 contains 21 residues. The trim removed 4 bases at V and 1 base at J, leaving 16 bases unmatched. CDR3 region: CASSAIPGQGAIRSGANVLTF. CDR3 DNA sequence: TGCGCCAGCAGCGCCATTCCTGGACAGGGGGCAATAAGGTCTGGGGCCAACGTCCTGACTTTC.

This chain links TRBV6-5 with TRBJ2-7, with unresolved D. CDR1 is MNHEY and CDR2 is SVGAGI in the germline V gene. The CDR3 is 14 residues long. The ends were cut back, 0 bases at V and 3 bases at J, with 9 bases in the middle. As DNA, the CDR3 is TGTGCCAGCAGTTACTCGAACACCGACTACGAGCAGTACTTC. As protein: CASSYSNTDYEQYF.

J is TRBJ2-3 and V is TRBV5-1; tentative D call: TRBD1 (6 bases). The V gene lost 2 bases and the J gene lost 1 base, with 14 bases spanning the gap. The CDR3 extends over 16 amino acids. From germline, CDR1 is SGHRS and CDR2 YFSETQ. CDR3 nucleotide sequence: TGCGCCAGCAGCTTCCGAAACAGGGACGGCACAGATACGCAGTATTTT. Its protein is CASSFRNRDGTDTQYF.

V gene TRBV27 combines with J gene TRBJ2-7; D possibly corresponds to TRBD1 (5 bases). V was cut by 8 bases and J by 5 bases, with 13 bases left in between. The germline V gene has CDR1 MNHEY and CDR2 SMNVEV (reference sequence). The CDR3 sequence is 12 residues long. The CDR3 DNA follows: TGTGCCAGCCGAAGGGGTTGGGACGAGCAGTACTTC. Translating it yields CASRRGWDEQYF.

The CDR3 spells CASSRRVEQFF. CDR3 DNA: TGTGCCAGCAGTCGACGGGTGGAGCAGTTCTTC. This sequence joins TRBV28 and TRBJ2-1; D call uncertain. The CDR3 spans 11 residues. The ends were cut back, 5 bases at V and 10 bases at J, with 9 bases in the middle. Per germline, CDR1 MDHEN and CDR2 SYDVKM.

This chain joins TRBV20-1 and TRBJ1-5; a possible D gene is TRBD1 (5 bases). CDR1 DFQATT and CDR2 SNEGSKA come from the germline V gene (reference sequence). The CDR3 sequence is 11 residues long. V was pared by 5 bases and J by 4 bases, with 6 bases between. CDR3 sequence reads: CSAAGNQPQHF. CDR3 DNA: TGCAGTGCTGCAGGGAATCAGCCCCAGCATTTT.

This clone was seen only a few times. This chain uses TRBV7-8 with TRBJ1-1, with D perhaps matching TRBD1 (6 bases). There are 15 residues in the CDR3. Trimming pared 4 bases from V and 0 bases from J, leaving 12 bases between. Germline CDR1 SGHVS, CDR2 FQNEAQ. The CDR3 coding sequence is TGTGCCAGCAGCTCCCGGACAGCCCTGAACACTGAAGCTTTCTTT. Amino acid sequence: CASSSRTALNTEAFF.

The CDR3 here is CASSPDSARLYGYTF. CDR3 nucleotides: TGTGCCAGCAGTCCGGACAGTGCCCGGCTCTATGGCTACACCTTC. The chain combines TRBV6-5 with TRBJ1-2, with D perhaps matching TRBD1 (6 bases). This CDR3 has 15 amino acids. V dropped 5 bases and J dropped 4 bases, with 17 bases sitting between them. Germline V gives CDR1 MNHEY, CDR2 SVGAGI.

This chain connects TRBV6-4 to TRBJ2-1, with TRBD2 matching 11 bases. This CDR3 comprises 15 residues. With V trimmed by 6 bases and J by 8 bases, 9 bases remained unmatched. Per the germline V gene, CDR1 is MRHNA and CDR2 is SNTAGT. The CDR3 coding sequence is TGTGCCAGCAGCCAACTAGCGGGGGAGTTCGATGAGCAGTTCTTC. Translation gives CASSQLAGEFDEQFF.

The chain joins TRBV5-1 to TRBJ2-1; TRBD2 aligns across 14 bases. V was clipped by 7 bases and J by 12 bases; unmatched bases: 24. CDR1 and CDR2 from the germline V gene are SGHRS and YFSETQ. The CDR3 is 19 residues long. This CDR3 is CASYPQGLAGAPALRGQFF. Here the CDR3 DNA reads TGCGCCAGCTATCCCCAGGGACTAGCGGGAGCCCCTGCCCTCAGGGGGCAGTTCTTC.

The chain joins TRBV13 to TRBJ2-2; TRBD2 aligns across 7 bases. The CDR3 totals 20 residues. Per the germline V gene, CDR1 is PRHDT and CDR2 is FYEKMQ (reference sequence). The V gene end was trimmed by 0 bases and the J gene end by 1 base; junction bases not matched to a gene: 14. The CDR3: CASSLGFRLAAHENTGELFF. The DNA of the CDR3 is TGTGCCAGCAGCTTAGGGTTCCGACTAGCCGCACATGAGAACACCGGGGAGCTGTTTTTT.

V is TRBV29-1 and J is TRBJ2-3, with 15 bases lining up with TRBD2. The CDR3 sequence is 15 residues long. The V gene end was trimmed by 8 bases and the J gene end by 5 bases; junction bases not matched to a gene: 8. Germline CDR1 and CDR2: SQVTM and ANQGSEA. The CDR3 sequence is CSSRTSGGGKDTQYF. CDR3 sequence (DNA): TGCAGCTCTAGGACTAGCGGGGGGGGAAAAGATACGCAGTATTTT.